This TCR beta chain derives from a study of human T cells and chemical hapten exposure (dated by TCRdb to the early 2020s). For the study in its entirety: For sensitization, 2% DPC in acetone was applied to a roughly 2 cm by roughly 2 cm area of upper inner arm skin. Throughout the approximately 26-week study period, patients were also given weekly therapeutic DPC doses on the scalp. For TCR sequencing, blood came from 25 to 35 alopecia patients at anywhere from one to four time points (pre-sensitization, 2, 6 and 24 weeks). Patient blood was sampled pre-sensitization (week 0) and at 2, 6 and about 24 weeks after DPC sensitization. Patch testing on the upper back used Finn chambers containing 0.01% DPC, with scoring done after 6 days according to International Contact Dermatitis Research Group standards. Libraries were combined into a pool for sequencing, and differences in TCR yield between samples came mainly from small differences in library volumes within the pool. The mostly female patient cohort included alopecia areata with under or over 50% scalp involvement, alopecia totalis and alopecia universalis. The study tracked peripheral blood TCR repertoire changes in vivo during primary and secondary sensitization to the hapten diphenylcyclopropenone (DPC) in alopecia patients. Overall study outcomes, separate from this receptor: After repeated subsampling, changes were observed in the strength of the expansion versus patch-test correlation and in the threshold at which the correlation became significant. Alopecia, a presumed autoimmune disease, was present in all patients, so the immune response of the patients might differ from that of healthy individuals. Patch test score correlated positively with the number of PT1 expanded TCRs, reaching significance at thresholds 8, 16 and 32 but not at 4. Expanded TCRs formed significantly more large CDR3 similarity clusters than pre-sensitization or healthy control sets, consistent with antigen-driven responses. No change with DPC sensitization was found in the number of TCRs above 1 in 1000 frequency, and no evidence of global repertoire structure alterations was found.

Inclusive of the bounding cysteine and phenylalanine, the CDR3 is 12 residues long. The DNA shown is the 36-base CDR3, in frame from base 1. CDR1 and CDR2, looked up from the germline V gene, are ENHRY and SYGVKD. V lost 3 bases and J lost 3 bases; the stretch between them is 6 bases long. The sample's time point label, decoded: pre-sensitization, week 0. The treatment or condition label for this specimen denotes: therapeutic diphenylcyclopropenone sensitization with weekly scalp DPC. Blood at each patch-test visit was drawn before the patch test was applied. Patients were eligible if aged 18 to 70, diagnosed with alopecia and judged suitable for DPC therapy, and pregnant patients were excluded. Total RNA was extracted from unfractionated whole blood that had been collected in Tempus Blood RNA tubes. The library relied on RACE. Sequencing relied on a NextSeq 500. During library preparation, unique molecular identifiers were attached to individual cDNA molecules so that TCRs could be counted quantitatively and reproducibly. For every blood RNA sample, sequencing covered both the TCR alpha and TCR beta chains. Under the source paper's analysis protocol: Samples had a median of approximately 93,000 TCRs, with a range from roughly 23,224 to 750,000. The Decombinator software suite was used to annotate V, J and CDR3 in the TCR reads. For the PS versus PT1 abundance plots, all samples were subsampled to the same number of TCRs (28,000). Expanded TCRs were defined as absent before sensitization and observed at least eight times at the 2-week time point. The public reads were run again by TCRdb, first through fastp at Q25 and then through MiXCR, and only productive beta chains were kept. For every CDR3 protein sequence, its rows merge into one entry that carries the most common genes and DNA. The V and J calls and clone size are TCRdb's, not the authors'. Counted in this sample were tens of thousands of distinct CDR3 sequences; around 7% of them appeared once. Of the sample, over 1.5% falls within the top ten clones.

About this clonotype itself: No antigen is known for it. No per-base quality is available; no much larger clone lies one base away.

Sequencing used whole blood, obtained in connection with sensitization to the hapten diphenylcyclopropenone (DPC). This receptor was taken from a woman aged 25 to 39 with alopecia areata. Some clones in this sample may be carry-over from other donors' samples. Rearrangement joined TRBV10-3 to TRBJ2-7, with the D gene call left open. Here the CDR3 is given as CAISEQFYEQYF. The nucleotide sequence reads TGTGCCATCAGTGAACAGTTCTACGAGCAGTACTTC.